This T cell receptor (beta chain) emerged from a study of Siglec-9 on CD8 T cells in melanoma (dated by TCRdb to the late 2010s). A note on the overall study: The study examined the expression of Siglec-9 on CD8+ T cells and how Siglec-9 regulates T cells within the melanoma tumor microenvironment.

Broader findings and caveats from the paper: According to the reported findings, Siglec-9 marked and regulated a subset of effector memory CD8+ T cells that seemed to build up inside melanoma tumors.

Preparation of the library involved the immunoSEQ multiplex PCR assay. This immuneACCESS table, as held by TCRdb, lists in-frame sequences with V and J called but not all clones. Of the missing ones, under half trace to an unresolved V gene in checked studies; the others have no known cause. The sample profile shows around 35,000 clones; about 80% of them were found once. The ten most abundant clones make up roughly 1.8% of the sample. The germline ends are 14 bases apart after V is trimmed by 0 bases and J by 5 bases. CDR1 and CDR2, looked up from the germline V gene (reference sequence), are PRHDT and FYEKMQ. The CDR3 runs 17 residues from the cysteine to the phenylalanine. The entry retains the CDR3 DNA only, 51 bases that are in frame from base 1. This clone was seen only once. No cognate antigen has been identified for it. No base quality values were provided; no much bigger clone lies one nucleotide off.

The sequenced sample consisted of Siglec-9- CD8+ T cells sorted from blood. In light of the paper, this sample's cell subset or site label describes: CD8 T cells lacking Siglec-9. The rearranged chain carries TRBV13 and TRBJ1-6; the D segment cannot be called with confidence. The sequence was obtained from a human donor in good health. CDR3 protein: CASSLGARGQNNSPLHF. The nucleotide sequence is given as TGTGCCAGCAGCTTAGGAGCCAGAGGGCAAAATAATTCACCCCTCCACTTT.